The clone carrying this T cell receptor beta chain was recorded a few times. Its antigen is not identified. The data belong to a study of beta chain features in type 1 diabetes. Study at large: Cell yields, gender and age were comparable in patients and healthy donors. Study-wide results and limits: Naive, central memory and Treg TCRB repertoires seemed to resemble each other more closely in patients than they did in healthy donors.

Expressed TCRB transcripts were sequenced because the isolated RNA had all been reverse transcribed beforehand. Repertoires were generated with immunoSEQ multiplex PCR, while TCRdb's copy carries only in-frame clones and drops some. The sample holds 150,000 to 180,000 clones; roughly 8.1% are singletons and the top ten take about 0.6%. This TCR derives from a man aged 18 to 30 in good health. The sequencing input was central memory CD4+ T cells from blood.

The chain's CDR3 is CAWGQKVPYGYTF. The CDR3 region has the DNA TGTGCCTGGGGGCAGAAGGTGCCCTATGGCTACACCTTC. V usage is TRBV30 and J usage is TRBJ1-2; D is unresolved. Looked up from germline, CDR1 is GTSNPN and CDR2 is SVGIG (reference sequence). Deletions cut 5 bases from V and 4 bases from J, with 14 bases between. This CDR3 is 13 amino acids long.